The T cell receptor beta chain described here comes from a study of response to subunit inactivated influenza vaccine. Regarding the study as a whole: Seasonal influenza vaccination, on each occasion, was suggested by the authors to recruit few new T cells.

This clonotype was recorded at least ten times. Its antigen is still unknown. TCRdb re-called the RT-PCR reads through MiXCR, storing one row per CDR3 protein. The repertoire holds approximately 530,000 distinct CDR3 sequences, with 7.2% as singletons. The receptor was derived from a man between 50 and 75 years old who received an inactivated influenza vaccine. The material was PBMCs from blood, obtained about 24 months after vaccination.

This CDR3 reads CATSDSGGYNEQFF. CDR3 DNA sequence: TGTGCCACCAGTGATTCAGGGGGCTACAATGAGCAGTTCTTC. V is TRBV24-1 and J is TRBJ2-1; 7 nucleotides agree with TRBD1. Per germline, CDR1 KGHDR and CDR2 SFDVKD. The V and J ends lost 2 bases and 3 bases, in that order; junction bases with no gene match: 0. The CDR3 contains 14 residues.